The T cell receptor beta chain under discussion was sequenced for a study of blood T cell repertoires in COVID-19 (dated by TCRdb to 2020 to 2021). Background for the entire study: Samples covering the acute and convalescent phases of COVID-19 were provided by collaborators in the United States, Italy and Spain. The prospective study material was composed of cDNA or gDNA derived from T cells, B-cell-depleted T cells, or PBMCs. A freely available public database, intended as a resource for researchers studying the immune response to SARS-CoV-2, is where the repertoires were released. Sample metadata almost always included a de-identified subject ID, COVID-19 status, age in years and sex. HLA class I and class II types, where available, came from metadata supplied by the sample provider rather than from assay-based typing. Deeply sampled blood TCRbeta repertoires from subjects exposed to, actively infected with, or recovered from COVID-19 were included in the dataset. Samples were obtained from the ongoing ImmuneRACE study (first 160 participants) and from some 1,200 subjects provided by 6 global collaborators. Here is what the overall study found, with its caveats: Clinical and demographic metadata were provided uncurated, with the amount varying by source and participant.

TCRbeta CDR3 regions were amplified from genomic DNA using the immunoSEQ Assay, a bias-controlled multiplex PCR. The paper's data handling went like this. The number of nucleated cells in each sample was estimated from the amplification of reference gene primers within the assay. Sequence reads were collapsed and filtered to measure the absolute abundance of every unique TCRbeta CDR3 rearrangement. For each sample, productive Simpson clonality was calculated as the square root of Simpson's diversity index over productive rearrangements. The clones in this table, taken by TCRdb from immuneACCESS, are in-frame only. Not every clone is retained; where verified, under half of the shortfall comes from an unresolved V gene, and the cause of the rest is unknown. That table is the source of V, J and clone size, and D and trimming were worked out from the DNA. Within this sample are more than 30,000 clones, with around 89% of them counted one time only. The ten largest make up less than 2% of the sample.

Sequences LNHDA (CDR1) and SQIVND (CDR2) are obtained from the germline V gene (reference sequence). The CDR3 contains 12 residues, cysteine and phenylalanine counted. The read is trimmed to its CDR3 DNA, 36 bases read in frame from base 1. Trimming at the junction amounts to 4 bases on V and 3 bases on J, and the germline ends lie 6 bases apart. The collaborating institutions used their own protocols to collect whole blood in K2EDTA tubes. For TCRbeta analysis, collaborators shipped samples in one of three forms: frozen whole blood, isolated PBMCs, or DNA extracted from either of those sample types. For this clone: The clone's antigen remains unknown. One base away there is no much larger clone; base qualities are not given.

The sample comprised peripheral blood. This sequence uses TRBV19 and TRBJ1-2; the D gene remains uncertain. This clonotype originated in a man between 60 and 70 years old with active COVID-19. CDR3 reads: CASSKRDYGYTF. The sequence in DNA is TGTGCCAGTAGTAAGAGAGACTATGGCTACACCTTC.